The table lists the clone carrying this T cell receptor (beta chain) with many counts. Antigen: not known. One entry per CDR3 protein, called by TCRdb with MiXCR from the RT-PCR reads. The table includes 600,000 to 700,000 distinct CDR3 sequences, around 15% detected once. This specimen belongs to a study of response to subunit inactivated influenza vaccine. Whole-study findings and limits: The authors proposed limited new T cell recruitment per seasonal influenza vaccination.

Germline CDR1 is LNHDA and CDR2 is SQIVND (reference sequence). The V end was cut by 7 bases, the J end by 0 bases, with 13 bases between. The CDR3 runs to 14 residues. Here the sequenced sample was PBMCs from blood, taken 14 days before vaccination. V gene TRBV19 combines with J gene TRBJ2-7, with unresolved D. This clonotype originated in a man between 45 and 60 years old who received an inactivated influenza vaccine. The CDR3 reads CASKAADFSYEQYF. For the CDR3, the DNA is TGTGCCAGTAAGGCAGCAGACTTCTCCTACGAGCAGTACTTC.